The clone carrying this T cell receptor (beta chain) was recorded once. This record comes from a study of glioma-infiltrating T cells after dendritic cell vaccination. Using immunoSEQ multiplex PCR, the repertoire was profiled, and TCRdb retains in-frame clones only, with some absent. The sample consists of around 25,000 clones, nearly 90% of them appearing once. This CDR3 has 13 residues. V was cut by 4 bases and J by 7 bases, with 11 bases left in between. CDR1 SGHVS and CDR2 FQNEAQ come from the germline V gene. Time point given: after dendritic cell vaccination, including at tumor progression/relapse.

The gene calls are TRBV7-8 and TRBJ1-5; weak D call: TRBD1 (6 bases). The sample was blood, taken after dendritic cell vaccination. The receptor was derived from a human donor with glioblastoma. The CDR3 nucleotides read TGTGCCAGCAGCTCGCAGGGGTACCAGCCCCAGCATTTT. Translation gives CASSSQGYQPQHF. Based on the CDR3 plus reference TRBV7-8 and TRBJ1-5, the full variable domain is GAGVSQSPRYKVAKRGQDVALRCDPISGHVSLFWYQQALGQGPEFLTYFQNEAQLDKSGLPSDRFFAERPEGSVSTLKIQRTQQEDSAVYLCASSSQGYQPQHFGDGTRLSIL.